This TCR beta chain was obtained from a study of cytomegalovirus exposure and HLA in healthy donors. Study outcomes and limitations: Productive rates of about 90% or about 30% were seen for most TCR beta V segments in an earlier analysis. Reportedly, HLA-A and HLA-B alleles of most subjects were accurately predicted from TCR beta. Analysis was carried out at a later point, and it linked a missense DCLRE1C variant to TCR beta V- and J-gene trimming.

Germline CDR1 and CDR2: LNHDA and SQIVND (reference sequence). V shed 4 bases and J shed 2 bases, with 7 bases lying between them. This CDR3 comprises 13 residues. Regarding donors, all were healthy bone marrow donors. Primers: 60 Vbeta forward and 13 Jbeta reverse. Generated by immunoSEQ multiplex PCR, the TCRdb table keeps only in-frame clones and is missing some. The top ten hold roughly 1.5% of the sample, which has around 200,000 clones, less than 90% seen once. With respect to this clone: What it recognizes is unknown.

The sequence derives from a man aged 45-60 years in good health and CMV-seronegative. The sequencing sample was made of PBMCs. The rearrangement uses TRBV19 and TRBJ2-3; TRBD1 is a possible D gene (6 bases). The CDR3 protein is CASSKGDTDTQYF. CDR3 in DNA: TGTGCCAGTAGTAAGGGGGACACAGATACGCAGTATTTT.